These T cell receptor beta chains were read from a single sample in a study of CD8 T cells in ankylosing spondylitis. A single record per CDR3 protein comes from TCRdb applying MiXCR to the 5' RACE reads. Of about 130,000 distinct CDR3 sequences listed, 7% are singletons. Source material: blood, either unsorted or a sorted T cell fraction (not recorded which). Receptor source: a male donor with ankylosing spondylitis or in good health (not recorded which). Each CDR3 is given with its conserved first and last residue. The order of the fields is clone size, V gene, D gene, J gene, CDR3 DNA, CDR3 protein. D genes are given only for firm matches. A row's size may be missing; if present it is once, few, many or a size class.

clone_size: many; v_call: TRBV5-4; d_call: TRBD2; j_call: TRBJ2-1; cdr3_nt: TGTGCCAGCAGCTTGCCTCCGGGACTAGCGGGGAACAATGAGCAGTTCTTC; cdr3_aa: CASSLPPGLAGNNEQFF
clone_size: many; v_call: TRBV5-1; d_call: TRBD2; j_call: TRBJ2-5; cdr3_nt: TGCGCCAGCAGCCAAAACGGACTAGCGGAAGAGACCCAGTACTTC; cdr3_aa: CASSQNGLAEETQYF
clone_size: many; v_call: TRBV12-3/TRBV12-4; d_call: .; j_call: TRBJ2-7; cdr3_nt: TGTGCCAGCAGTTTGGGCCGGGCTGGGCAGTACTTC; cdr3_aa: CASSLGRAGQYF
clone_size: many; v_call: TRBV12-3/TRBV12-4; d_call: .; j_call: TRBJ2-3; cdr3_nt: TGTGCCAGCAGTCCCCGTGGTGGGCTAGCGGGGGACAGGGGTACGCAGTATTTT; cdr3_aa: CASSPRGGLAGDRGTQYF
clone_size: few; v_call: TRBV29-1; d_call: TRBD2; j_call: TRBJ2-3; cdr3_nt: TGCAGCGTTAGCGGGAGAGTCGCAGATACGCAGTATTTT; cdr3_aa: CSVSGRVADTQYF
clone_size: many; v_call: TRBV28; d_call: TRBD1; j_call: TRBJ1-5; cdr3_nt: TGTGCCAGCAGTTTACCGGGACAGGGGGTTTATAGCAATCAGCCCCAGCATTTT; cdr3_aa: CASSLPGQGVYSNQPQHF
clone_size: .; v_call: TRBV25-1; d_call: .; j_call: TRBJ2-7; cdr3_nt: TGTGCCAGCAGTCCGAGACACGAGCAGTACTTC; cdr3_aa: CASSPRHEQYF
clone_size: .; v_call: TRBV5-1; d_call: .; j_call: TRBJ1-6; cdr3_nt: TGCGCCAGCAGCTTGGCCGTGACAGACTATTCACCCCTCCACTTT; cdr3_aa: CASSLAVTDYSPLHF
clone_size: many; v_call: TRBV5-5; d_call: .; j_call: TRBJ1-2; cdr3_nt: TGTGCCAGCAGCCCGCAGGGATTTCCTGGCTACACCTTC; cdr3_aa: CASSPQGFPGYTF
clone_size: many; v_call: TRBV6-5; d_call: .; j_call: TRBJ2-5; cdr3_nt: TGTGCCAGCAGTTTGGCGGTTGCGGAACAAGAGACCCAGTACTTC; cdr3_aa: CASSLAVAEQETQYF
clone_size: many; v_call: TRBV10-2; d_call: .; j_call: TRBJ2-2; cdr3_nt: TGCGCCAGCATTGCGAGGAGGAACACCGGGGAGCTGTTTTTT; cdr3_aa: CASIARRNTGELFF
clone_size: .; v_call: TRBV20-1; d_call: .; j_call: TRBJ2-2; cdr3_nt: TGCAGTGCTAGAGATGCGACACAGGGAACCGGGGAGCTGTTTTTT; cdr3_aa: CSARDATQGTGELFF
clone_size: .; v_call: TRBV2; d_call: .; j_call: TRBJ2-6; cdr3_nt: TGTGCCAGCAGCGGCGGGACTGTCTCTGGGGCCAACGTCCTGACTTTC; cdr3_aa: CASSGGTVSGANVLTF
clone_size: many; v_call: TRBV5-1; d_call: .; j_call: TRBJ1-1; cdr3_nt: TGCGCCAGCAGCCAGAACACTGAAGCTTTCTTT; cdr3_aa: CASSQNTEAFF
clone_size: many; v_call: TRBV5-6; d_call: .; j_call: TRBJ1-5; cdr3_nt: TGTGCCAGCAGCTTGGGGCGGGGCAATCAGCCCCAGCATTTT; cdr3_aa: CASSLGRGNQPQHF
clone_size: .; v_call: TRBV11-2; d_call: TRBD2; j_call: TRBJ2-3; cdr3_nt: TGTGCCAGCAGCCGTGGGCTGCTAGCGGGAGAGGGCACAGATACGCAGTATTTT; cdr3_aa: CASSRGLLAGEGTDTQYF
clone_size: many; v_call: TRBV25-1; d_call: TRBD1; j_call: TRBJ2-3; cdr3_nt: TGTGCCAGCAGTGAACTGGACAGGGCGACAGATACGCAGTATTTT; cdr3_aa: CASSELDRATDTQYF
clone_size: many; v_call: TRBV5-1; d_call: TRBD1; j_call: TRBJ1-4; cdr3_nt: TGCGCCAGCAGCTCCGGGACAGGGGGCGGTAAACTGTTTTTT; cdr3_aa: CASSSGTGGGKLFF
clone_size: many; v_call: TRBV3-1; d_call: TRBD2; j_call: TRBJ2-2; cdr3_nt: TGTGCCAGCAGCCAAGACCTAGCGGCGAACACCGGGGAGCTGTTTTTT; cdr3_aa: CASSQDLAANTGELFF
clone_size: many; v_call: TRBV7-2; d_call: .; j_call: TRBJ1-2; cdr3_nt: TGTGCCAGCAGCTTAGTAGTGACGGATGAATATGGCTACACCTTC; cdr3_aa: CASSLVVTDEYGYTF
clone_size: few; v_call: TRBV5-1; d_call: .; j_call: TRBJ2-3; cdr3_nt: TGCGCCAGCAGCTTGGCCCCCAGGACCCGCACAGATACGCAGTATTTT; cdr3_aa: CASSLAPRTRTDTQYF
clone_size: many; v_call: TRBV6-5; d_call: TRBD1; j_call: TRBJ2-3; cdr3_nt: TGTGCCAGCAGTTACGGACAGGGGTTTGGAACAGATACGCAGTATTTT; cdr3_aa: CASSYGQGFGTDTQYF
clone_size: many; v_call: TRBV5-1; d_call: .; j_call: TRBJ2-5; cdr3_nt: TGCGCCAGCAGCTTTGGATCTTCCCAAGAGACCCAGTACTTC; cdr3_aa: CASSFGSSQETQYF
clone_size: many; v_call: TRBV2; d_call: TRBD1; j_call: TRBJ1-1; cdr3_nt: TGTGCCAGCAGGGCGGACAGGCCCACTGAAGCTTTCTTT; cdr3_aa: CASRADRPTEAFF
clone_size: many; v_call: TRBV5-1; d_call: .; j_call: TRBJ2-2; cdr3_nt: TGCGCCAGCAGCTTGGGCCAGCCATTGAACACCGGGGAGCTGTTTTTT; cdr3_aa: CASSLGQPLNTGELFF
clone_size: .; v_call: TRBV7-8; d_call: TRBD1; j_call: TRBJ1-2; cdr3_nt: TGTGCCAGCAGCAATACAGGGGCCCGAGGCTATGGCTACACCTTC; cdr3_aa: CASSNTGARGYGYTF
clone_size: many; v_call: TRBV20-1; d_call: TRBD2; j_call: TRBJ2-5; cdr3_nt: TGCAGTGCTAATGGGCTAGCGGGAAAAGAGACCCAGTACTTC; cdr3_aa: CSANGLAGKETQYF
clone_size: few; v_call: TRBV20-1; d_call: .; j_call: TRBJ1-5; cdr3_nt: TGCAGTGCGGGTGGGAATAGCAATCAGCCCCAGCATTTT; cdr3_aa: CSAGGNSNQPQHF
clone_size: many; v_call: TRBV21-1; d_call: .; j_call: TRBJ1-2; cdr3_nt: TGTGCCAGCAGCAAAGGGACACCAGCTAACTATGGCTACACCTTC; cdr3_aa: CASSKGTPANYGYTF
clone_size: many; v_call: TRBV9; d_call: TRBD1; j_call: TRBJ2-5; cdr3_nt: TGTGCCAGCAGCATAGACAGGGGCGCAGAGACCCAGTACTTC; cdr3_aa: CASSIDRGAETQYF
clone_size: many; v_call: TRBV20-1; d_call: .; j_call: TRBJ2-7; cdr3_nt: TGCAGTGCCCCCCAGGGTAGCTCCTACGAGCAGTACTTC; cdr3_aa: CSAPQGSSYEQYF
clone_size: many; v_call: TRBV20-1; d_call: TRBD2; j_call: TRBJ2-5; cdr3_nt: TGCAGTGCTAGAGTGGCGGGGGACCCAGAGACCCAGTACTTC; cdr3_aa: CSARVAGDPETQYF
clone_size: once; v_call: TRBV20-1; d_call: TRBD2; j_call: TRBJ2-2; cdr3_nt: TGCAGTGCTAGAAAAGGTAGCGGGGGCCGGAACACCGGGGAGCTGTTTTTT; cdr3_aa: CSARKGSGGRNTGELFF
clone_size: many; v_call: TRBV12-3/TRBV12-4; d_call: .; j_call: TRBJ1-1; cdr3_nt: TGTGCCAGCAGTTTATCATCGTCGGCGAACACTGAAGCTTTCTTT; cdr3_aa: CASSLSSSANTEAFF
clone_size: many; v_call: TRBV5-1; d_call: .; j_call: TRBJ2-7; cdr3_nt: TGCGCCAGCAGCTCCGACGATTACGAGCAGTACTTC; cdr3_aa: CASSSDDYEQYF
clone_size: many; v_call: TRBV20-1; d_call: TRBD1; j_call: TRBJ1-5; cdr3_nt: TGCAGTGCTAGACCCAGTCCGGGACAGGGCCGGAATCAGCCCCAGCATTTT; cdr3_aa: CSARPSPGQGRNQPQHF
clone_size: few; v_call: TRBV7-2; d_call: .; j_call: TRBJ1-3; cdr3_nt: TGTGCCAGCTCGACAGGCGCCCGAAACACCATATATTTT; cdr3_aa: CASSTGARNTIYF
clone_size: many; v_call: TRBV7-8; d_call: .; j_call: TRBJ1-2; cdr3_nt: TGTGCCAGCAGCGGCTCTTGGCCAGCCGTCGGCTACACCTTC; cdr3_aa: CASSGSWPAVGYTF
clone_size: .; v_call: TRBV12-3/TRBV12-4; d_call: .; j_call: TRBJ2-3; cdr3_nt: TGTGCCAGCAGTTTTTCGCTCCTTGATTTCACAGATACGCAGTATTTT; cdr3_aa: CASSFSLLDFTDTQYF
clone_size: many; v_call: TRBV2; d_call: .; j_call: TRBJ1-2; cdr3_nt: TGTGCCAGCAGTGAAGCGCGGCAGGATTGGAATGGCTACACCTTC; cdr3_aa: CASSEARQDWNGYTF
clone_size: many; v_call: TRBV20-1; d_call: TRBD1; j_call: TRBJ1-1; cdr3_nt: TGCAGTGCTAGACCGATAATGGGACAGCCCCCCGCTGAAGCTTTCTTT; cdr3_aa: CSARPIMGQPPAEAFF
clone_size: .; v_call: TRBV3-1; d_call: TRBD2; j_call: TRBJ2-7; cdr3_nt: TGTGCCAGCAGCCAAGGAACCTTCCTAGCGGTCTCCCACGAGCAGTACTTC; cdr3_aa: CASSQGTFLAVSHEQYF
clone_size: many; v_call: TRBV20-1; d_call: TRBD2; j_call: TRBJ2-5; cdr3_nt: TGCAGTGCTAGCGCACCACTTCCCGGGACTAGCGGGGGCCCGTACCAAGAGACCCAGTACTTC; cdr3_aa: CSASAPLPGTSGGPYQETQYF
clone_size: many; v_call: TRBV12-3/TRBV12-4; d_call: TRBD1; j_call: TRBJ1-6; cdr3_nt: TGTGCCAGCACCCCAGGGGGTTTGGATTCACCCCTCCACTTT; cdr3_aa: CASTPGGLDSPLHF
clone_size: many; v_call: TRBV6-1; d_call: .; j_call: TRBJ2-3; cdr3_nt: TGTGCCAGCAGTCGGATCGGGGGGCAACCTGGCACAGATACGCAGTATTTT; cdr3_aa: CASSRIGGQPGTDTQYF
clone_size: many; v_call: TRBV29-1; d_call: .; j_call: TRBJ1-2; cdr3_nt: TGCAGCGTCGGCTTCCATAGTGGCTACACCTTC; cdr3_aa: CSVGFHSGYTF
clone_size: few; v_call: TRBV5-1; d_call: TRBD1; j_call: TRBJ1-1; cdr3_nt: TGCGCCAGCAGCTTGGAAGGCAGGGGGAGGGTGAACACTGAAGCTTTCTTT; cdr3_aa: CASSLEGRGRVNTEAFF
clone_size: many; v_call: TRBV5-1; d_call: .; j_call: TRBJ1-1; cdr3_nt: TGCGCCAGCAGCTTGGCCGGGTGGGGCACTGAAGCTTTCTTT; cdr3_aa: CASSLAGWGTEAFF
clone_size: few; v_call: TRBV5-1; d_call: .; j_call: TRBJ1-4; cdr3_nt: TGCGCCAGCAGCTTAAGCGGACAGAATAATGAAAAACTGTTTTTT; cdr3_aa: CASSLSGQNNEKLFF
clone_size: many; v_call: TRBV6-5; d_call: TRBD1; j_call: TRBJ2-1; cdr3_nt: TGTGCCAGCAGTTACGGGACAGGGCAGTACAATGAGCAGTTCTTC; cdr3_aa: CASSYGTGQYNEQFF
clone_size: many; v_call: TRBV29-1; d_call: .; j_call: TRBJ1-3; cdr3_nt: TGCAGCGTTTCCGGACCAGGTTTTAAGGGAAACACCATATATTTT; cdr3_aa: CSVSGPGFKGNTIYF
clone_size: many; v_call: TRBV9; d_call: .; j_call: TRBJ2-2; cdr3_nt: TGTGCCAGCAGCGAGGGGGGCAGACTGGTCGGGGAGCTGTTTTTT; cdr3_aa: CASSEGGRLVGELFF
clone_size: many; v_call: TRBV5-1; d_call: .; j_call: TRBJ2-5; cdr3_nt: TGCGCCAGCAGCTTGGAAGGGGACGGAGGGACCCAGTACTTC; cdr3_aa: CASSLEGDGGTQYF